This T cell receptor (beta chain) is drawn from a study of resident and recirculating memory T cells in vitiligo. This clone has a single count. TCRdb keeps only in-frame clones here, not all; method: immunoSEQ multiplex PCR. The sample records some 70,000 clones, approximately 93% being singletons. This sequence was found in a male donor with vitiligo. The sequencing sample was made of blood.

The CDR3 DNA reads as TGCAGCGTTGAGAGTCAGGGGAGTCTGAATGAGCAGTTCTTC. Its protein is CSVESQGSLNEQFF. V usage is TRBV29-1 and J usage is TRBJ2-1, with a possible D match to TRBD1 (6 bases). This CDR3 has 14 residues. Germline assignment: CDR1 SQVTM and CDR2 ANQGSEA. V lost 3 bases, J lost 7 bases, and 16 bases lay in between.